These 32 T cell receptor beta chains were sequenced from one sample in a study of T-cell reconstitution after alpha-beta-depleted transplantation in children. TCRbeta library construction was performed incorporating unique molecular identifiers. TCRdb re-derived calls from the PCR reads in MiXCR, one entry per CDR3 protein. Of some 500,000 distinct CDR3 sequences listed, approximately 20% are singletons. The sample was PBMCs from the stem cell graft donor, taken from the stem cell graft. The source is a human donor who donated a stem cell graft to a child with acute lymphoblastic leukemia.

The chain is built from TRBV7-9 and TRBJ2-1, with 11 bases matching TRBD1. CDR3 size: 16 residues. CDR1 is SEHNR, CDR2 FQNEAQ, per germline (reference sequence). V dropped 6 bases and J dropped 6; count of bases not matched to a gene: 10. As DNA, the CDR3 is TGTGCCAGCAGTTCTAGCACCGGGACAGGGGGCAATGAGCAGTTCTTC. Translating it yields CASSSSTGTGGNEQFF.

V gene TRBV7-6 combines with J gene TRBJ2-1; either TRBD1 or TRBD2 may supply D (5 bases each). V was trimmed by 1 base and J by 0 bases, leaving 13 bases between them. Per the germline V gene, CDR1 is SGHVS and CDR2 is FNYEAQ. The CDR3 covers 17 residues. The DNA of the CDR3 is TGTGCCAGCAGCTTAGGATCGGGACCCCTCTCCTACAATGAGCAGTTCTTC. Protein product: CASSLGSGPLSYNEQFF.

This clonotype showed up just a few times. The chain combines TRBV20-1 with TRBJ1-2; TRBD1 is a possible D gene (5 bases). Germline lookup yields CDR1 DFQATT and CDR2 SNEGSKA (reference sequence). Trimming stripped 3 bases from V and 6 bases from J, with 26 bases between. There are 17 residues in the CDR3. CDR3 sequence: CSASEFAGTLKRDGYTF. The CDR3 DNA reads TGCAGTGCTAGTGAATTCGCCGGGACCCTTAAGCGCGATGGCTACACCTTC.

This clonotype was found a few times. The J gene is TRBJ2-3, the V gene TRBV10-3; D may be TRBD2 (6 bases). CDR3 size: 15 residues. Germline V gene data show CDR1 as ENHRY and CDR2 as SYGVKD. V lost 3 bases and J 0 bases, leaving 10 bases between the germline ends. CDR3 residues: CAISDGGTSTDTQYF. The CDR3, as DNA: TGTGCCATCAGTGACGGCGGGACGAGCACAGATACGCAGTATTTT.

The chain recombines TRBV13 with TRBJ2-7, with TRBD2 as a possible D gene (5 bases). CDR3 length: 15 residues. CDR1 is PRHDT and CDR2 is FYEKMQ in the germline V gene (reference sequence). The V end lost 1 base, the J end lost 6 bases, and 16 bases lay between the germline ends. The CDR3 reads CASSLVGSSPREQYF. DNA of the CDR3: TGTGCCAGCAGCTTAGTAGGGAGTAGCCCCCGCGAGCAGTACTTC.

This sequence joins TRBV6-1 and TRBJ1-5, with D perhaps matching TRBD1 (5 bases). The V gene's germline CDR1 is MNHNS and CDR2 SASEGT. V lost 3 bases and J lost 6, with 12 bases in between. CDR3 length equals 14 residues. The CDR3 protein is CASSDWSQGQPQHF. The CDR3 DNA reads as TGTGCCAGCAGTGATTGGTCCCAGGGTCAGCCCCAGCATTTT.

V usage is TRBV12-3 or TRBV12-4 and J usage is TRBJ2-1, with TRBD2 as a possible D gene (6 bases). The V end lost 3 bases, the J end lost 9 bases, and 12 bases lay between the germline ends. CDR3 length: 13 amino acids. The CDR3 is CASSLAGRFEQFF. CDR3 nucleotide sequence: TGTGCCAGCAGTTTGGCAGGGAGGTTTGAGCAGTTCTTC.

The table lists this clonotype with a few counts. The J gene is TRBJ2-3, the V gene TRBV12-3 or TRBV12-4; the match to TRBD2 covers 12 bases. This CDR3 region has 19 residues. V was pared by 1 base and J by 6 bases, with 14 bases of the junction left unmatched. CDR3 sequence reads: CASSLGQGLAGGPGDTQYF. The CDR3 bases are TGTGCCAGCAGTTTAGGCCAAGGGCTAGCGGGAGGGCCAGGGGATACGCAGTATTTT.

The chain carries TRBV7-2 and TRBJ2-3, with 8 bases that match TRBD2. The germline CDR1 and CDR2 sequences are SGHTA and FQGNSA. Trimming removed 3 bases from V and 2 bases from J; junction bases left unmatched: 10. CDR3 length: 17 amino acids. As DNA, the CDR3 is TGTGCCAGCAGCTTCGACCAGGGACTAGGCTACACAGATACGCAGTATTTT. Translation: CASSFDQGLGYTDTQYF.

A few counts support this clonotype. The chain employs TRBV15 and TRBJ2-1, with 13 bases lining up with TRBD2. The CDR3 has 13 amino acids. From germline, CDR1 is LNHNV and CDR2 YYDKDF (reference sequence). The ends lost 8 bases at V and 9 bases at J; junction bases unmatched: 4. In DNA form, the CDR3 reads TGTGCCACCGGCGGACTAGCGGGAGCTGAGCAGTTCTTC. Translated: CATGGLAGAEQFF.

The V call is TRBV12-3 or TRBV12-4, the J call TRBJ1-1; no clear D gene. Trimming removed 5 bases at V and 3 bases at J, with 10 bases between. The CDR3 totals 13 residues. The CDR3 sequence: CASSPPSDTEAFF. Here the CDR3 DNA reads TGTGCCAGCAGTCCCCCCTCTGACACTGAAGCTTTCTTT.

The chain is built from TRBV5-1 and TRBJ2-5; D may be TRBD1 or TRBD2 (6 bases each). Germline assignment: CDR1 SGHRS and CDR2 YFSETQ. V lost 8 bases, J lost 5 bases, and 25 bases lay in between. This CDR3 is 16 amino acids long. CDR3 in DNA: TGCGCCAGACCCGCCCGGGAGCAGGGGTATCGTGAGACCCAGTACTTC. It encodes CARPAREQGYRETQYF.

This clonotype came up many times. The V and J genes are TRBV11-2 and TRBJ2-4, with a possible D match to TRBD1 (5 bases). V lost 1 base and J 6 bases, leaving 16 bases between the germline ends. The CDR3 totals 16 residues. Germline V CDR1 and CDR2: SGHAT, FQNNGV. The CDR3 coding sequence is TGTGCCAGCAGCTTAGGTGGGGCTAGACCGGGAAACATTCAGTACTTC. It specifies CASSLGGARPGNIQYF.

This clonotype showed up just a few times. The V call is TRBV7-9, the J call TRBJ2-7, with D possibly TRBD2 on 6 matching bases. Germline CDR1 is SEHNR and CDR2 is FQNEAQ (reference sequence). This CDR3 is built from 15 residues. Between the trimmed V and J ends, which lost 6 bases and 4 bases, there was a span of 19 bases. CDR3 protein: CASRPLTGVQYEQYF. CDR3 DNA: TGTGCCAGCAGACCCCTTACGGGAGTGCAATACGAGCAGTACTTC.

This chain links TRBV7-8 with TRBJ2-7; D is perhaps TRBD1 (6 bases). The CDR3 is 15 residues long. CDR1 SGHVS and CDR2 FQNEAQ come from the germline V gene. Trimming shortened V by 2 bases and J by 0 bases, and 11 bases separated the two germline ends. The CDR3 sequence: CASSLYQGPSYEQYF. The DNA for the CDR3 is TGTGCCAGCAGCTTATACCAGGGGCCCTCCTACGAGCAGTACTTC.

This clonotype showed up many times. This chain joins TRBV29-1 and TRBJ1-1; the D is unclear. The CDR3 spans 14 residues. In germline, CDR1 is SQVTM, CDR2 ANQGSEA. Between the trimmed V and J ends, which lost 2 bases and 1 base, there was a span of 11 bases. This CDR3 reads CSVEMWGRNTEAFF. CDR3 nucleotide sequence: TGCAGCGTTGAAATGTGGGGAAGGAACACTGAAGCTTTCTTT.

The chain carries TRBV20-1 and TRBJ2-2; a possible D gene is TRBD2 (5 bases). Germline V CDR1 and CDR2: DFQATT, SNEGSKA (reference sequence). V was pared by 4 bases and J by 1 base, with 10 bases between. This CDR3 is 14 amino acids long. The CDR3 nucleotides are TGCAGTGCTACGGCAAGCGGGAACACCGGGGAGCTGTTTTTT. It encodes CSATASGNTGELFF.

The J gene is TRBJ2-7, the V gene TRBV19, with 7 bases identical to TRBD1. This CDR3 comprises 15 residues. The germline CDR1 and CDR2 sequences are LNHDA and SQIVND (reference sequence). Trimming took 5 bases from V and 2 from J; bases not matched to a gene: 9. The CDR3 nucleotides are TGTGCCAGTAGTCCTCCGGACAGGTCCACCTACGAGCAGTACTTC. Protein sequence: CASSPPDRSTYEQYF.

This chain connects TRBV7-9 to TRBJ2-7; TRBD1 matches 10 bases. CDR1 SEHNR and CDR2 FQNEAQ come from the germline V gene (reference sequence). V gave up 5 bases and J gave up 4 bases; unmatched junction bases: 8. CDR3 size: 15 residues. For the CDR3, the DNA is TGTGCCAGCAGCCCGGGACAGGGGCTGGGATACGAGCAGTACTTC. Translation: CASSPGQGLGYEQYF.

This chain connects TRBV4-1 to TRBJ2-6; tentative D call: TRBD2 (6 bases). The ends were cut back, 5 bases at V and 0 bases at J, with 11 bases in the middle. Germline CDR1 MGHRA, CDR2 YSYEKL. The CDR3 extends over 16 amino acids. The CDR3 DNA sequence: TGCGCCAGCAGCGCCGGGGGAAGCTCTGGGGCCAACGTCCTGACTTTC. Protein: CASSAGGSSGANVLTF.

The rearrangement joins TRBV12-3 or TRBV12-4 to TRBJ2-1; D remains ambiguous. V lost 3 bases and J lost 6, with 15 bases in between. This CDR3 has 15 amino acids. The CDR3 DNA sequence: TGTGCCAGCAGTTTCGTTTTGGGTCCAACCAATGAGCAGTTCTTC. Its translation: CASSFVLGPTNEQFF.

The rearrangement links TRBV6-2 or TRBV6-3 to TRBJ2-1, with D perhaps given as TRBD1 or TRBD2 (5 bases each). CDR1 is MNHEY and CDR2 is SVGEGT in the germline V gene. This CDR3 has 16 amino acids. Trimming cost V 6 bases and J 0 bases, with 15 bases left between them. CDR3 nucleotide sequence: TGTGCCAGCAGCTTGTGGGGGAAGAGCTCCTACAATGAGCAGTTCTTC. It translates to CASSLWGKSSYNEQFF.

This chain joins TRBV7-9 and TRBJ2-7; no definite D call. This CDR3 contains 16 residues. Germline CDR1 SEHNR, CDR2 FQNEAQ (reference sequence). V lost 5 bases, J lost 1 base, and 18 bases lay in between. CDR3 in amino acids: CASSLKAWDRSYEQYF. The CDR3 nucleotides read TGTGCCAGCAGCCTTAAAGCGTGGGATCGATCCTACGAGCAGTACTTC.

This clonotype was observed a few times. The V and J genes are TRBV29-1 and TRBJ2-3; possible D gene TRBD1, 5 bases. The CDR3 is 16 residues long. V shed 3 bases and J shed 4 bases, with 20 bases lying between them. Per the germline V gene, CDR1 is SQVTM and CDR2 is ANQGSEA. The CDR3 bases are TGCAGCGTTGAGGGGCGGCCGCCGTTTTTCGCAGATACGCAGTATTTT. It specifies CSVEGRPPFFADTQYF.

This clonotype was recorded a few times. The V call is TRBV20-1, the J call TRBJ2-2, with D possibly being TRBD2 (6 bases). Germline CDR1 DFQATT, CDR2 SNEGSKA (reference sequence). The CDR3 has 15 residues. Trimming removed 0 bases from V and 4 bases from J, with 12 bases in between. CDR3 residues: CSAREEGRGTGELFF. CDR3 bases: TGCAGTGCTAGAGAGGAGGGTCGGGGCACCGGGGAGCTGTTTTTT.

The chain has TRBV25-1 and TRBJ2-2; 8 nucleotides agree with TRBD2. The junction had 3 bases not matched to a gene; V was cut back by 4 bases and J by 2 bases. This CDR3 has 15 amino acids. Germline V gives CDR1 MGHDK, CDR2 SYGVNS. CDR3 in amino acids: CASSALAGNTGELFF. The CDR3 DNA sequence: TGTGCCAGCAGTGCCCTAGCGGGTAACACCGGGGAGCTGTTTTTT. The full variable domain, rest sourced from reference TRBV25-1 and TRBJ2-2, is EADIYQTPRYLVIGTGKKITLECSQTMGHDKMYWYQQDPGMELHLIHYSYGVNSTEKGDLSSESTVSRIRTEHFPLTLESARPSHTSQYLCASSALAGNTGELFFGEGSRLTVL.

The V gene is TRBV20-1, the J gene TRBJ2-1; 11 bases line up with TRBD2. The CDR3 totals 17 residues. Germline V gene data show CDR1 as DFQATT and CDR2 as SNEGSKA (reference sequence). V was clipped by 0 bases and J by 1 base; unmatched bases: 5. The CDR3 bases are TGCAGTGCTAGAGATTGGCTAGCGGGAGGTTCCTACAATGAGCAGTTCTTC. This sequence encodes CSARDWLAGGSYNEQFF.

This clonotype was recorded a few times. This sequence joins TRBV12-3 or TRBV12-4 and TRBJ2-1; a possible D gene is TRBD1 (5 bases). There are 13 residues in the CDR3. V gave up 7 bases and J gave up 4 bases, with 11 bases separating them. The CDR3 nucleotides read TGTGCCAGCAAACTCGACAGTTACAATGAGCAGTTCTTC. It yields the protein CASKLDSYNEQFF.

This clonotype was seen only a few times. DNA of the CDR3: TGTGCCAGCAGCTTGCCGGGACAGCCGGTGGGGGAGCAGTACTTC. Amino acids: CASSLPGQPVGEQYF. V gene TRBV5-6 combines with J gene TRBJ2-7, with 7 bases fitting TRBD1. The CDR3 runs 15 residues. From germline, CDR1 is SGHDT and CDR2 YYEEEE. V lost 1 base and J lost 7; bases outside the gene matches: 11.

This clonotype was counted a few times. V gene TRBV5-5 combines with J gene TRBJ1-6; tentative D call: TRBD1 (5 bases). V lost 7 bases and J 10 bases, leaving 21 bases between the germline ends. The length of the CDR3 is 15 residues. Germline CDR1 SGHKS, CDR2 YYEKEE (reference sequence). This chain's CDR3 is CASLQATGVQSPLHF. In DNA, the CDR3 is TGTGCCAGCCTTCAAGCAACGGGGGTCCAGTCACCCCTCCACTTT.

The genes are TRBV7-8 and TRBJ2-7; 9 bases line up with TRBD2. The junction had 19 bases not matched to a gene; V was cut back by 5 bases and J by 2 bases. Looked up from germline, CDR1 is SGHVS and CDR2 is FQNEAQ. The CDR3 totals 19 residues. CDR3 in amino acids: CASSRTATGGGRVTYEQYF. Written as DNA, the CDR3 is TGTGCCAGCAGCCGAACCGCGACTGGGGGCGGGAGGGTAACCTACGAGCAGTACTTC.

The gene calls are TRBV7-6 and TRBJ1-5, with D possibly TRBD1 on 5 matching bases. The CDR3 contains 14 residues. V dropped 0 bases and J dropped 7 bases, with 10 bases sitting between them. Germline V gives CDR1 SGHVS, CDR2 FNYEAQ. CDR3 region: CASSLAGGEQPQHF. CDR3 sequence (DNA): TGTGCCAGCAGCTTAGCGGGGGGTGAACAGCCCCAGCATTTT.